This T cell receptor beta chain was observed in a study of blood T cell repertoires in COVID-19. Study context: COVID-19 samples, acute and convalescent, were from the United States, Italy and Spain. Nucleic acid was either cDNA or gDNA, and it came from T cells, B-cell-depleted T cells, or PBMCs.

Original analysis: Amplifying reference gene primers gave estimates of nucleated cell counts. Measured with immunoSEQ multiplex PCR; TCRdb has only the in-frame clones, and not every one. V and J calls and clone size are those listed in that table; D and trimming were worked out from the DNA. The repertoire holds some 400,000 clones, with 90% as singletons. The length of the CDR3 is 15 residues. Per germline, CDR1 SGHDT and CDR2 YYEEEE. With 0 bases removed from V and 2 bases from J, the gap between germline ends came to 9 bases. The sequencing sample was made of peripheral blood. The chain combines TRBV5-6 with TRBJ1-5, with D perhaps TRBD1 (5 bases). The clonotype was recovered from a man aged 18-30 years with active or convalescent COVID-19. CDR3 DNA sequence: TGTGCCAGCAGCTTGGACGGACAAGGCAATCAGCCCCAGCATTTT. Translated, it gives CASSLDGQGNQPQHF.